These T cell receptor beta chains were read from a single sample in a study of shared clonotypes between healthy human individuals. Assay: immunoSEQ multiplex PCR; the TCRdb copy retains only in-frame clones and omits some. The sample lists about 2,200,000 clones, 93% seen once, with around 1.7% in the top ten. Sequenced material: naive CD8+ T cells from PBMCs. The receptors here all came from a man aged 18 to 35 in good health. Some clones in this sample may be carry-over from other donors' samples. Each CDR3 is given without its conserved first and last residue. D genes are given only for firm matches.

ASSLSGTGSIRIW TRBV28 TRBD1 TRBJ2-3
ASSLGLTQMSAYEQY TRBV5-1 - TRBJ2-7
AAAGKY TRBV27 - TRBJ2-3
ASSPPGQGYEQY TRBV7-9 TRBD1 TRBJ2-7
ASSLAMATMGAGEVYEQY TRBV7-6 - TRBJ2-7
ASRPPSGATYEQY TRBV7-9 TRBD2 TRBJ2-7
SVVLYEQY TRBV29-1 - TRBJ2-7
ASSLVGTSGAGDTQY TRBV27 TRBD2 TRBJ2-3
ASNTGEYEQY TRBV6-1 - TRBJ2-7
ASSVGGLAKTLQETQY TRBV5-8 - TRBJ2-5
ASSSIHPRDTQY TRBV5-4 - TRBJ2-3
SGVPNTGELF TRBV29-1 - TRBJ2-2
ASKGRLFYEQY TRBV28 - TRBJ2-7
ASSIGTLNEQF TRBV2 - TRBJ2-1
ASSPGATNTEAF TRBV14 - TRBJ1-1
ASREGGAYNEQF TRBV19 TRBD2 TRBJ2-1
SVDGALYGYT TRBV29-1 - TRBJ1-2
ASSRVLAGGPDTQY TRBV27 TRBD2 TRBJ2-3
ASSKGTDTQY TRBV7-9 - TRBJ2-3
ASSLGWGLYNEQF TRBV5-1 - TRBJ2-1
ASSVAREAAGANVLT TRBV9 - TRBJ2-6
ASSLLRGQGRDGEKLF TRBV27 TRBD1 TRBJ1-4
ASSLDPYNEQF TRBV7-9 - TRBJ2-1
ASSQDKKGANTGELF TRBV4-1 TRBD1 TRBJ2-2
ASSQEGDPKETQY TRBV14 - TRBJ2-5